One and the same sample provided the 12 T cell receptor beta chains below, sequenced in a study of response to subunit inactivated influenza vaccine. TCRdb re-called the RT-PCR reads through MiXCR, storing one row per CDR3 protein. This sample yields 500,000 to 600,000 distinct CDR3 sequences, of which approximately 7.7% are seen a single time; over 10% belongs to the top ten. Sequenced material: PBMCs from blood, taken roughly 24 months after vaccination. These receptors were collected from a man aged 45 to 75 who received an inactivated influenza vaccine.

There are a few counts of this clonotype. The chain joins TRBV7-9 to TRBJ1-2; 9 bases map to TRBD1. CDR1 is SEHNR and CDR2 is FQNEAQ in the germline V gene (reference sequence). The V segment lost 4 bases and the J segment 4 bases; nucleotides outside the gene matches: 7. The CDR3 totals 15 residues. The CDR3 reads CASSYLKTGGYGYTF. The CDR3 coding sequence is TGTGCCAGCAGCTACTTAAAGACAGGGGGCTATGGCTACACCTTC.

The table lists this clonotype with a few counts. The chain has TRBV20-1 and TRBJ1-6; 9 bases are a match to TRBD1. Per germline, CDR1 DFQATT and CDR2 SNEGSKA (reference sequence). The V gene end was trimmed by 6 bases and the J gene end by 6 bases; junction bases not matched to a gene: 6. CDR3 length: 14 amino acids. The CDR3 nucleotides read TGCAGTGCCGATAGGACAGGGGCTAATTCACCCCTCCACTTT. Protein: CSADRTGANSPLHF.

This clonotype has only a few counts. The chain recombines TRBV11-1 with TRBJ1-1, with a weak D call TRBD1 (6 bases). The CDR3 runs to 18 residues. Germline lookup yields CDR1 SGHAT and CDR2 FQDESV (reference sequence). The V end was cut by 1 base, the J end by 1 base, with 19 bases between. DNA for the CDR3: TGTGCCAGCAGCTTAGTCACCGCACCAGGGGCAAGGAACACTGAAGCTTTCTTT. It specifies CASSLVTAPGARNTEAFF.

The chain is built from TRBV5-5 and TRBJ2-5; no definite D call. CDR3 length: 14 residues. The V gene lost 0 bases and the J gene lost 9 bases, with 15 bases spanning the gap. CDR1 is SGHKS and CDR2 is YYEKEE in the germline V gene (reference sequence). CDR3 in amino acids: CASSLEAGPFAQYF. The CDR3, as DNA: TGTGCCAGCAGCTTGGAGGCAGGACCGTTTGCCCAGTACTTC.

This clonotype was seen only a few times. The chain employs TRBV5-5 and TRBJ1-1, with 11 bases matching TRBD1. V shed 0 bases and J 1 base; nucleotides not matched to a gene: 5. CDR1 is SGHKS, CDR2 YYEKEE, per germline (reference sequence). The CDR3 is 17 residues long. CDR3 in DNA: TGTGCCAGCAGCTTGGTTATTGGACAGGGGGCGAACACTGAAGCTTTCTTT. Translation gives CASSLVIGQGANTEAFF. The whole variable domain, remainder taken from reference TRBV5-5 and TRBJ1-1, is DAGVTQSPTHLIKTRGQQVTLRCSPISGHKSVSWYQQVLGQGPQFIFQYYEKEERGRGNFPDRFSARQFPNYSSELNVNALLLGDSALYLCASSLVIGQGANTEAFFGQGTRLTVV.

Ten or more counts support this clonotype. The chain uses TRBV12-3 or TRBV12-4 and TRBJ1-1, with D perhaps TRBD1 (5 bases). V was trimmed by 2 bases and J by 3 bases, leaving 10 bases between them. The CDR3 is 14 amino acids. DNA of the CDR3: TGTGCCAGCAGTTTAAATCCAGGGTACACTGAAGCTTTCTTT. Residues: CASSLNPGYTEAFF.

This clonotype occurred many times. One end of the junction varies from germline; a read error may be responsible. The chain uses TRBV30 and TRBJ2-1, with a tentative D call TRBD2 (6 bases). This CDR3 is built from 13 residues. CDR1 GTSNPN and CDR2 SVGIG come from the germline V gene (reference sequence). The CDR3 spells CAWSVPGGQLGIF. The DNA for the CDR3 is TGTGCCTGGAGTGTCCCCGGAGGGCAATTAGGAATCTTC. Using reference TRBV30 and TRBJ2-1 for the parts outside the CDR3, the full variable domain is SQTIHQWPATLVQPVGSPLSLECTVEGTSNPNLYWYRQAAGRGLQLLFYSVGIGQISSEVPQNLSASRPQDRQFILSSKKLLLSDSGFYLCAWSVPGGQLGIFGPGTRLTVL.

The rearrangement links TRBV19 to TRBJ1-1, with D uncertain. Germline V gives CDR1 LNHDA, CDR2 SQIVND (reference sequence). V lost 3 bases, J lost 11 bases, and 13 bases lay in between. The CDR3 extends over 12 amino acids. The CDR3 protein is CASSIGDDGAFF. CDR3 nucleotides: TGTGCCAGTAGTATCGGCGACGACGGGGCTTTCTTT.

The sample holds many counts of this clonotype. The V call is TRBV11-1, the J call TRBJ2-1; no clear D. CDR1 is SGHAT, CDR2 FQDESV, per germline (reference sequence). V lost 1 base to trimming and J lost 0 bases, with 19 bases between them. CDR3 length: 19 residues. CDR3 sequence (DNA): TGTGCCAGCAGCTTAGGGTTGGCTGCCCGAAGTAGCTCCTACAATGAGCAGTTCTTC. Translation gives CASSLGLAARSSSYNEQFF.

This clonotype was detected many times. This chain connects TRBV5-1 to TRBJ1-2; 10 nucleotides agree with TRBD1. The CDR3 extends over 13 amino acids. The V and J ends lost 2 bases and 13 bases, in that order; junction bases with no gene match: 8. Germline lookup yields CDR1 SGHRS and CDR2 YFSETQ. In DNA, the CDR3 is TGCGCCAGCAGCTTCGGGACAGGGGATGATACCACCTTC. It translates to CASSFGTGDDTTF.

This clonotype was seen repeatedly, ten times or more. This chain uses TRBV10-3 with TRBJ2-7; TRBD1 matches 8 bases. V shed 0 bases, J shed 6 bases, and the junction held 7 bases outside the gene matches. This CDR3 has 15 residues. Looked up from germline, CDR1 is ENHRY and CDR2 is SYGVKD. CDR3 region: CAISESRQGKGEQYF. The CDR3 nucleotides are TGTGCCATCAGTGAGTCGCGACAGGGGAAAGGCGAGCAGTACTTC.

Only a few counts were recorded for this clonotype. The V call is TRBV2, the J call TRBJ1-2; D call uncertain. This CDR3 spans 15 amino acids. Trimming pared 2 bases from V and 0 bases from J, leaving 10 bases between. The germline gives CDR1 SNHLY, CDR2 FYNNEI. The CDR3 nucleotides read TGTGCCAGCAGTGAACTCCAGGCCACTAACTATGGCTACACCTTC. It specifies CASSELQATNYGYTF.